This TCR beta chain was found in a study of shared clonotypes between healthy human individuals. General study results and limits: The generation probabilities recorded for non-shared clonotypes fell below those of clonotypes shared by all four donors.

Study processing details: Because ImmunoSEQ provided only junction sequences with no quality scores, the filtering differed. Some clones are missing from TCRdb's copy, which holds only in-frame ones; the method was immunoSEQ multiplex PCR. V and J calls plus clone size are reproduced from that table; the DNA served to infer D and trimming. The sample shows around 1 million clones, about 80% of them seen only once. The germline V gene encodes CDR1 SGHTA and CDR2 FQGNSA. The CDR3 length is 15 residues. V shed 5 bases and J 0 bases; nucleotides not matched to a gene: 5. The sample holds a few counts of this clone. Its antigen is as yet unknown. Donation came from healthy HIV-negative adults that had no recent acute infections or vaccinations.

The sample consisted of memory CD4+ T cells sorted from blood. The sample's subset: CD45RA-negative fraction. The clonotype originates from a man aged 18 to 30 in good health. J is TRBJ2-7 and V is TRBV7-2; 9 positions agree with TRBD2. The CDR3 DNA follows: TGTGCCAGCAGCACTTTAGCGGGGGACTCCTACGAGCAGTACTTC. Translating it yields CASSTLAGDSYEQYF.